This TCR beta chain was found in a study of T cell changes during pregnancy in multiple sclerosis (dated 2019 in TCRdb). For the wider study: The study looked at changes in the T cell repertoire across pregnancy in women with multiple sclerosis.

Library generation was performed with the immunoSEQ multiplex PCR assay. The clones in this table, taken by TCRdb from immuneACCESS, are in-frame only. Not every clone is retained; where verified, under half of the shortfall comes from an unresolved V gene, and the cause of the rest is unknown. Here the sample has 55,000 or so clones; about nine tenths occur a single time. Approximately 0.58% of the sample is held by the ten biggest clonotypes. Relative to germline, V is missing 3 bases and J is missing 8 bases, with 9 bases of the junction outside any gene match. CDR3 length: 15 amino acids, cysteine to phenylalanine. CDR3 DNA is the only sequence kept; it has 45 bases, read in frame from the first base. CDR1 SGDLS and CDR2 YYNGEE were looked up in the germline V gene. About this clone itself: Its antigen remains undetermined. There are no base qualities to consult, and no much larger clone falls within one base.

This receptor was identified in a female donor with multiple sclerosis, enrolled in a pregnancy study. The sequenced sample was CD4+ T cells from peripheral blood mononuclear cells, obtained in the first trimester of pregnancy. The chain uses TRBV9 and TRBJ1-4; 8 bases in the middle match TRBD1. The bases are TGTGCCAGCAGCGCCCGGACAGGGACGGGAGAAAAACTGTTTTTT. Translated, it gives CASSARTGTGEKLFF.